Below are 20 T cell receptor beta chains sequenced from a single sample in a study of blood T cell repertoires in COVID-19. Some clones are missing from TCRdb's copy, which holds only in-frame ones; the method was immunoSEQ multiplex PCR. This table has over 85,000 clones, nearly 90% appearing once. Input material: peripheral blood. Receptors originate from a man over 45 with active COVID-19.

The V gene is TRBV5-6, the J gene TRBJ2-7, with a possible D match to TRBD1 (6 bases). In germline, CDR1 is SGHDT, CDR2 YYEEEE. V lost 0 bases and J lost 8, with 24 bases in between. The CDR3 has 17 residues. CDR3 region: CASSLAVQGTLSRKQYF. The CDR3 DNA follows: TGTGCCAGCAGCTTGGCCGTACAGGGAACGTTAAGTAGAAAGCAGTACTTC.

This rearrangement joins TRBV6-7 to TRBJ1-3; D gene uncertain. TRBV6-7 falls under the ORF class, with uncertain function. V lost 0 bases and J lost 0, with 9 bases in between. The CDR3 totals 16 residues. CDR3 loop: CASSYSGSNSGNTIYF. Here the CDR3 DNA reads TGTGCCAGCAGTTACTCAGGGAGTAACTCTGGAAACACCATATATTTT.

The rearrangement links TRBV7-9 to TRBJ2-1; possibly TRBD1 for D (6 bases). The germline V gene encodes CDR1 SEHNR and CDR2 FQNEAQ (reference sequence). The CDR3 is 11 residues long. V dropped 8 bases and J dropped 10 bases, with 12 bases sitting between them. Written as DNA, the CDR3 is TGTGCCAGCGCGACAGGCGACGAGCAGTTCTTC. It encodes CASATGDEQFF. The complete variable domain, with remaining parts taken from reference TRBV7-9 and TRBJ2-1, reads DTGVSQNPRHKITKRGQNVTFRCDPISEHNRLYWYRQTLGQGPEFLTYFQNEAQLEKSRLLSDRFSAERPKGSFSTLEIQRTEQGDSAMYLCASATGDEQFFGPGTRLTVL.

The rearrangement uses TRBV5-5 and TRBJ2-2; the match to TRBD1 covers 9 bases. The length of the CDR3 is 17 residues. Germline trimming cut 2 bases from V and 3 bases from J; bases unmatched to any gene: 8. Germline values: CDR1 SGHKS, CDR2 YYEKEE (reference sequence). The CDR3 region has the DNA TGTGCCAGCAGCTTTGCACCGGGACAGGGATACACCGGGGAGCTGTTTTTT. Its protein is CASSFAPGQGYTGELFF.

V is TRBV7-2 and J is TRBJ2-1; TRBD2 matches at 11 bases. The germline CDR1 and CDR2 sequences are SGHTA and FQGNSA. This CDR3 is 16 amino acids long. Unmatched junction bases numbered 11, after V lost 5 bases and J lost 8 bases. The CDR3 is CASSPYTTSGGYEQFF. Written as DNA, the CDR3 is TGTGCCAGCAGCCCGTACACCACTAGCGGGGGCTATGAGCAGTTCTTC.

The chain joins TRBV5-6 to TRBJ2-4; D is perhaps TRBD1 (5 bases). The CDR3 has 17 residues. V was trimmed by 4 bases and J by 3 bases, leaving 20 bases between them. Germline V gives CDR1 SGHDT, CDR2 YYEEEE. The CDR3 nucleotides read TGTGCCAGCAGCCTCCGTGGGGCGCGGACGTTCAAAAACATTCAGTACTTC. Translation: CASSLRGARTFKNIQYF.

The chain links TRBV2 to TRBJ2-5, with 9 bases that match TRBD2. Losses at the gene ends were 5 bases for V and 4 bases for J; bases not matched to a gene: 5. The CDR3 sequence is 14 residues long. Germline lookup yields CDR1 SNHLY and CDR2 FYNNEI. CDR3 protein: CASSTSLAGETQYF. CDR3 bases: TGTGCCAGCAGTACGTCACTAGCGGGAGAGACCCAGTACTTC.

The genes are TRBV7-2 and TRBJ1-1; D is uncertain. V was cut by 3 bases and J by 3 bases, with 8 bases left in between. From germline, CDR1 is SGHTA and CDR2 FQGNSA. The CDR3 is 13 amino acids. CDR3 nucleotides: TGTGCCAGCAGCTTTGGCAGTTACACTGAAGCTTTCTTT. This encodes CASSFGSYTEAFF.

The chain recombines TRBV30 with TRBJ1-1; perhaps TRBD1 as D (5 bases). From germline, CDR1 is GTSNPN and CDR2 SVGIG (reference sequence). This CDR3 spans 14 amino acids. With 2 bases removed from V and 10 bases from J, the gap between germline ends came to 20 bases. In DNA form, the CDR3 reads TGTGCCTGGAGTCCGACGGGGGGGGGAGTAGTAGCTTTCTTT. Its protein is CAWSPTGGGVVAFF.

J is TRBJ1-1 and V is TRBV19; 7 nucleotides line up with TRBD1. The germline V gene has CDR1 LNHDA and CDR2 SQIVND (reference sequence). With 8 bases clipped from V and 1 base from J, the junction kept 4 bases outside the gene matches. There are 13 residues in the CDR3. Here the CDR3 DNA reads TGTGCCAGTGAAGACAGGGCGAACACTGAAGCTTTCTTT. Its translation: CASEDRANTEAFF.

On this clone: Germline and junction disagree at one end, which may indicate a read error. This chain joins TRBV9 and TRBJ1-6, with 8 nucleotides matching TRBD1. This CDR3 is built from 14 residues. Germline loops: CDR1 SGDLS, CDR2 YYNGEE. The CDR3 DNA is TGTGCCAGCACGACGGACAGGGATAACTCACCCCTCCACTTT. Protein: CASTTDRDNSPLHF. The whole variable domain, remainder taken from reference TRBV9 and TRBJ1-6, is DSGVTQTPKHLITATGQRVTLRCSPRSGDLSVYWYQQSLDQGLQFLIQYYNGEERAKGNILERFSAQQFPDLHSELNLSSLELGDSALYFCASTTDRDNSPLHFGNGTRLTVT.

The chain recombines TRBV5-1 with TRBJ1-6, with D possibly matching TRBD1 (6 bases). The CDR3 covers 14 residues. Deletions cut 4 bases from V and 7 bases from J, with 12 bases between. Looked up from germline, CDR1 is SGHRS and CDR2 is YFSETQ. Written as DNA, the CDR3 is TGCGCCAGCAGCGGGGGGGCTGAGAATTCACCCCTCCACTTT. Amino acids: CASSGGAENSPLHF.

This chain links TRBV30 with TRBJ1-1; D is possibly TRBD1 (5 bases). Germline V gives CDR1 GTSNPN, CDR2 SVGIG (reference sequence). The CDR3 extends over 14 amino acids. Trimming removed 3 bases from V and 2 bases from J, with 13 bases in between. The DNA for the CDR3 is TGTGCCTGGAGAGGGGCCTGGTTAAACACTGAAGCTTTCTTT. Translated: CAWRGAWLNTEAFF.

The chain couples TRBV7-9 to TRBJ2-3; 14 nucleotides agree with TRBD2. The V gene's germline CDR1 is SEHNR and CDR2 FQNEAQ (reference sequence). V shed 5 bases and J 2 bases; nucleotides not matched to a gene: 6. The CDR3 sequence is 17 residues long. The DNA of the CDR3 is TGTGCCAGCAGCAAGGGACTAGCGGGGGAAGTCACAGATACGCAGTATTTT. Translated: CASSKGLAGEVTDTQYF.

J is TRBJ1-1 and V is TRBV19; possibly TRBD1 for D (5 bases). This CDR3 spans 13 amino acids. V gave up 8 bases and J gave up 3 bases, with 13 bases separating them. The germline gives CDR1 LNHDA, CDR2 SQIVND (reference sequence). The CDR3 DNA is TGTGCCAGTGGGGGGACTGCCGACACTGAAGCTTTCTTT. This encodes CASGGTADTEAFF.

The CDR3 coding sequence is TGTGCCAGCAGCCTGACCGGAGTCCTCAAGAACACCGGGGAGCTGTTTTTT. Translated: CASSLTGVLKNTGELFF. This chain uses TRBV5-6 with TRBJ2-2; D is uncertain. CDR1 is SGHDT, CDR2 YYEEEE, per germline. The CDR3 is made up of 17 amino acids. The V and J ends lost 4 bases and 1 base respectively, with 17 bases between them.

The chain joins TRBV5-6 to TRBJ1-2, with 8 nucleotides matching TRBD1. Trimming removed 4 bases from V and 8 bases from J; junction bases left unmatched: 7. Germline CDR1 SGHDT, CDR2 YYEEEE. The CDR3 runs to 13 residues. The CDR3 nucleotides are TGTGCCAGCAGCGTCAGGGGGCTAGGGGGCTACACCTTC. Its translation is CASSVRGLGGYTF.

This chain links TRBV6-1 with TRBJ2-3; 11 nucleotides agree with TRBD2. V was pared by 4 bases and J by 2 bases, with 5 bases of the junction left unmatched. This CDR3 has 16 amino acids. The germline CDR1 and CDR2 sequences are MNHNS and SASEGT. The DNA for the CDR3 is TGTGCCAGCAGTGCCCGACTAGCGGGGTACACAGATACGCAGTATTTT. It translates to CASSARLAGYTDTQYF.

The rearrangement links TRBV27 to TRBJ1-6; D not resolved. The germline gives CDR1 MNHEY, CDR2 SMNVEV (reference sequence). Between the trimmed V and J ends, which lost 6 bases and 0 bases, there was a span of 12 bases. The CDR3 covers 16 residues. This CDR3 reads CASRTPLSSYNSPLHF. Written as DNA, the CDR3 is TGTGCCAGCAGAACCCCCCTCAGCTCCTATAATTCACCCCTCCACTTT.

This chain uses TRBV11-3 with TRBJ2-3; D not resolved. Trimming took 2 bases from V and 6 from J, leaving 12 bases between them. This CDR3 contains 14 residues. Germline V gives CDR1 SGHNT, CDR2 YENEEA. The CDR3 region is CASSLRSLGDTQYF. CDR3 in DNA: TGTGCCAGCAGCTTACGGAGCTTGGGTGATACGCAGTATTTT.